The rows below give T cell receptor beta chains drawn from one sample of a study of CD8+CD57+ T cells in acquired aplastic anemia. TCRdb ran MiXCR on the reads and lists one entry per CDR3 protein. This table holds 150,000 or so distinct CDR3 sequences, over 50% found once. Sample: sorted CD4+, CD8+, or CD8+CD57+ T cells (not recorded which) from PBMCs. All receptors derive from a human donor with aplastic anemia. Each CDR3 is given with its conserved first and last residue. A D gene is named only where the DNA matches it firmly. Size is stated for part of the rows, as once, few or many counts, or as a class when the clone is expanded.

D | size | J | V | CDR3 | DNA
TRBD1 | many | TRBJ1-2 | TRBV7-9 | CASSPRPGQKDYGYTF | TGTGCCAGCAGCCCCCGTCCGGGACAGAAAGATTATGGCTACACCTTC
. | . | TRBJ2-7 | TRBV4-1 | CASSQEVGFGEQYF | TGCGCCAGCAGCCAAGAGGTAGGTTTCGGCGAGCAGTACTTC
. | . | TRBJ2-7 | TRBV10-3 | CARAGSSYEQYF | TGTGCCAGAGCAGGGAGCTCCTACGAGCAGTACTTC
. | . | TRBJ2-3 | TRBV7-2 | CASSLDMGGSTDTQYF | TGTGCCAGCAGCTTAGATATGGGGGGAAGCACAGATACGCAGTATTTT
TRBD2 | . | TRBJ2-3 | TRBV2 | CASRKRSGGSPGDTQYF | TGTGCCAGCAGAAAGCGGAGCGGGGGGAGTCCGGGAGATACGCAGTATTTT
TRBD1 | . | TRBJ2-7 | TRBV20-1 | CSATGQRNYEQYF | TGCAGTGCTACGGGACAGAGGAACTACGAGCAGTACTTC
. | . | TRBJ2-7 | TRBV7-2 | CASSQQVEGPPNF | TGTGCCAGCAGCCAACAGGTTGAAGGGCCGCCGAACTTC
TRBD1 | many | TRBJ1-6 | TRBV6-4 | CASRVGQARRPLHF | TGTGCCAGCAGAGTGGGACAGGCGCGAAGACCCCTCCACTTT
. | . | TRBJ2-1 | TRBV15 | CATSRDRLSSYNEQFF | TGTGCCACCAGCAGAGACAGGCTGAGCTCCTACAATGAGCAGTTCTTC
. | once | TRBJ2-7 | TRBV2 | CASSERGGSYEQYF | TGTGCCAGCAGTGAACGAGGGGGTTCCTACGAGCAGTACTTC
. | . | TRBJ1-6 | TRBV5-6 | CASRVRAGSPLHF | TGTGCCAGTAGAGTCAGGGCTGGTTCACCCCTCCACTTT
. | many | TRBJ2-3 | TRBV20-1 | CSARGTIVDTQYF | TGCAGTGCAAGGGGGACCATCGTTGATACGCAGTATTTT
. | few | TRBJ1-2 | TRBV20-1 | CSAKGPASLYGYTF | TGCAGTGCCAAAGGGCCCGCCTCTTTATATGGCTACACCTTC
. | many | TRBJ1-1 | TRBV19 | CASSIGEGGTEAFF | TGTGCCAGTAGTATAGGGGAGGGGGGCACTGAAGCTTTCTTT
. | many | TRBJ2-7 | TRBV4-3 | CASSQGVKGGYEQYF | TGCGCCAGCAGCCAAGGAGTGAAAGGGGGTTACGAGCAGTACTTC
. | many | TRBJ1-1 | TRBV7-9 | CASSSQTETPEAFF | TGTGCCAGCAGCTCCCAGACAGAAACCCCTGAAGCTTTCTTT
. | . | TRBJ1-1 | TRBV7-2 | CASRQGFHTEAFF | TGTGCCAGCAGGCAGGGATTCCACACTGAAGCTTTCTTT
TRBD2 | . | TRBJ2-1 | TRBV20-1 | CSARDQWTGGPYNEQFF | TGCAGTGCTAGAGATCAATGGACGGGGGGGCCCTACAATGAGCAGTTCTTC
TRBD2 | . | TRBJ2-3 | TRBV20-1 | CSAPTSGSADTQYF | TGCAGTGCACCGACTAGCGGGAGCGCAGATACGCAGTATTTT
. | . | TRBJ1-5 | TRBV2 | CASSEAPIQPQHF | TGTGCCAGCAGTGAAGCCCCGATTCAGCCCCAGCATTTT
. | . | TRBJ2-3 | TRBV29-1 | CSVIPGNAKQYF | TGCAGCGTGATCCCTGGGAACGCGAAGCAGTATTTT
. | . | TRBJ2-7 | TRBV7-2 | CASSLGSVTEQYF | TGTGCCAGCAGCTTAGGTTCGGTAACGGAGCAGTACTTC
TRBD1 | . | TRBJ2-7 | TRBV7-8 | CASSPDRGREQYF | TGTGCCAGCAGCCCTGACAGGGGGCGCGAGCAGTACTTC
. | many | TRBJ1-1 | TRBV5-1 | CASGWTSVTEAFF | TGCGCCAGCGGTTGGACCTCGGTCACTGAAGCTTTCTTT
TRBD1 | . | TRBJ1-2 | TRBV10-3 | CAIRTGTGPYGYTF | TGTGCCATCAGAACCGGGACAGGGCCATATGGCTACACCTTC
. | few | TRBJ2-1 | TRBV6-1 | CASSEEFTSYNEQFF | TGTGCCAGCAGTGAAGAATTCACCTCCTACAATGAGCAGTTCTTC
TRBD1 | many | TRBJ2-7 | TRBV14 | CASSQGTGGYEQYF | TGTGCCAGCAGCCAAGGGACAGGAGGCTACGAGCAGTACTTC
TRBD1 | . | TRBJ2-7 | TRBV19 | CASSIGTGGYEQYF | TGTGCCAGTAGTATCGGGACAGGGGGCTACGAGCAGTACTTC
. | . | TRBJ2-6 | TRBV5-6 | CASSLVVTGIGGANVLTF | TGTGCCAGCAGCTTGGTTGTGACAGGTATCGGTGGGGCCAACGTCCTGACTTTC
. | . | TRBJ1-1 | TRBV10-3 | CAISPAVTNTEAFF | TGTGCCATCAGTCCCGCCGTAACGAACACTGAAGCTTTCTTT
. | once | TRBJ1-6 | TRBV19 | CASSGGDGSPLYF | TGTGCCAGTAGCGGTGGCGATGGCTCACCTCTCTACTTT
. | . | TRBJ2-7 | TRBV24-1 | CATSWRGEQYF | TGTGCCACCTCCTGGCGGGGCGAGCAGTACTTC
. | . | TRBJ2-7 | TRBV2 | CASSEWQVGRYEQYF | TGTGCCAGCAGTGAATGGCAGGTGGGACGTTACGAGCAGTACTTC
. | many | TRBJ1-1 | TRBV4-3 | CASSQDRVGYTEAFF | TGCGCCAGCAGCCAAGACCGGGTGGGGTACACTGAAGCTTTCTTT
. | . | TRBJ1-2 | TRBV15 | CATSSERQAPLYGYTF | TGTGCCACCAGCAGTGAGAGACAGGCCCCACTCTATGGCTACACCTTC
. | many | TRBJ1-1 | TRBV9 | CASSARGEVTEAFF | TGTGCCAGCAGCGCCAGGGGAGAGGTCACTGAAGCTTTCTTT
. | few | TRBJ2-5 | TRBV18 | CASSPARETQYF | TGTGCCAGCTCACCGGCTCGGGAGACCCAGTACTTC
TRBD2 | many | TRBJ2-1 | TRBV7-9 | CASSLGGLVSHEQFF | TGTGCCAGCAGCTTAGGCGGACTAGTGTCTCATGAGCAGTTCTTC
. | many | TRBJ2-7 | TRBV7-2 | CASDQGGGVYEQYF | TGTGCCAGCGATCAGGGGGGCGGAGTCTACGAGCAGTACTTC
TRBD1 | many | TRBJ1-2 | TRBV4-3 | CASSQDTGGYGYTF | TGCGCCAGCAGCCAAGATACAGGGGGGTATGGCTACACCTTC
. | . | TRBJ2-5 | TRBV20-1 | CSALFRDAPGTQYF | TGCAGTGCTCTTTTCCGGGACGCCCCAGGGACCCAGTACTTC
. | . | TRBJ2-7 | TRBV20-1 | CSASSSADYEQYF | TGCAGTGCCAGCAGCTCGGCCGACTACGAGCAGTACTTC
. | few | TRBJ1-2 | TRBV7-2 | CASSLGLRGYTF | TGTGCCAGCAGCTTAGGCTTACGCGGCTACACCTTC
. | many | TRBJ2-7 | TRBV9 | CASSVEEGLLYEQYF | TGTGCCAGCAGCGTAGAAGAAGGTCTCTTGTACGAGCAGTACTTC
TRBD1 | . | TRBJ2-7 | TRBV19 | CASSADRGIKQYF | TGTGCCAGTAGTGCTGACAGGGGGATTAAACAGTACTTC
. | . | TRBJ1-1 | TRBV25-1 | CASSESVWDTEAFF | TGTGCCAGCAGTGAATCCGTGTGGGACACTGAAGCTTTCTTT
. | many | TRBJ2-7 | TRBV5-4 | CASSLARDEQYF | TGTGCCAGCAGCTTGGCCCGCGACGAGCAGTACTTC
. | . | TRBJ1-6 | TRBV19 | CASSIDPRGNSPLHF | TGTGCCAGTAGTATAGACCCCAGGGGTAATTCACCCCTCCACTTT
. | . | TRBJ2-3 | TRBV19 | CASSNGLGADTQYF | TGTGCCAGTAGTAATGGGTTAGGGGCGGATACGCAGTATTTT
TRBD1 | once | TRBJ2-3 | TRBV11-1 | CASSSRQGMADTQYF | TGTGCCAGCAGCTCCCGACAGGGAATGGCAGATACGCAGTATTTT
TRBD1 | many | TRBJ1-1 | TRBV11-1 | CASSLVGDRGENTEAFF | TGTGCCAGCAGCTTAGTGGGGGACAGGGGGGAGAACACTGAAGCTTTCTTT
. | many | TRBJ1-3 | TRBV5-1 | CASSPTKSSGNTIYF | TGCGCCAGCAGCCCGACAAAGAGCTCTGGAAACACCATATATTTT
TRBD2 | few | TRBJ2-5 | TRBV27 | CASSFSRLALETQYF | TGTGCCAGCAGTTTCTCGCGACTAGCGTTAGAGACCCAGTACTTC
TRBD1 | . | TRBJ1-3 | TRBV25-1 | CASTLTGPGNTIYF | TGTGCCAGCACCTTGACAGGGCCTGGAAACACCATATATTTT
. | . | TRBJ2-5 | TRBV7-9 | CASSLVSRETQYF | TGTGCCAGCAGCTTAGTGTCCAGGGAGACCCAGTACTTC
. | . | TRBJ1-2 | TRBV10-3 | CAISDFPRTQGDYGYTF | TGTGCCATCAGTGATTTCCCGCGGACACAGGGTGACTATGGCTACACCTTC
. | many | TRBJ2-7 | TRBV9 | CASSAWVGDEQYF | TGTGCCAGCAGCGCCTGGGTGGGGGACGAGCAGTACTTC
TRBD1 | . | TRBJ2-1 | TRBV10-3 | CAISQDRANEQFF | TGTGCCATCAGTCAAGACAGGGCGAATGAGCAGTTCTTC
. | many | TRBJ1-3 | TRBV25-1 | CASTYRASSGNTIYF | TGTGCCAGCACCTACAGGGCCAGCTCTGGAAACACCATATATTTT